Below, 5 T cell receptor beta chains from the same sample are listed, as sequenced in a study of blood T cells in healthy people across ages. A second roughly 6 to 12 cycle PCR used barcoded and J-beta primers. In TCRdb, the 5' RACE reads were re-called with MiXCR into one record per CDR3 protein. The data contain roughly 680,000 distinct CDR3 sequences, roughly 21% of them singletons. The sample was blood. Receptors originate from a man aged 65 to 85 in good health.

This clonotype came up a few times. The chain recombines TRBV7-2 with TRBJ2-1; 9 bases line up with TRBD2. This CDR3 spans 19 amino acids. Per the germline V gene, CDR1 is SGHTA and CDR2 is FQGNSA. J gave up 2 bases and V 2 bases, and 13 bases lay outside the gene matches. The CDR3 is CASSLISPVASGAYNEQFF. The CDR3 DNA follows: TGTGCCAGCAGCTTAATTTCGCCCGTGGCTAGCGGGGCCTACAATGAGCAGTTCTTC.

This clonotype was picked up a small number of times. This chain joins TRBV14 and TRBJ1-1; D call uncertain. CDR1 is SGHDN, CDR2 FVKESK, per germline. This CDR3 has 13 amino acids. V was cut by 6 bases and J by 5 bases, with 13 bases left in between. The DNA for the CDR3 is TGTGCCAGCAGTGACACCCGGTGGACTGAAGCTTTCTTT. This translates into CASSDTRWTEAFF.

Regarding this clonotype: A much larger clone differs by one base, so this may be a read error. The rearrangement links TRBV6-5 to TRBJ2-5, with 13 bases matching TRBD2. CDR3 size: 16 residues. V was clipped by 4 bases and J by 0 bases; unmatched bases: 2. Germline-derived CDR1 and CDR2 are MNHEY and SVGAGI. This chain's CDR3 is CASSSGLAGDQETQYF. CDR3 sequence (DNA): TGTGCCAGCAGTTCCGGACTAGCGGGAGACCAAGAGACCCAGTACTTC.

The rearrangement uses TRBV20-1 and TRBJ2-7; D perhaps matches TRBD2 (6 bases). The V and J ends lost 3 bases and 0 bases respectively, with 9 bases between them. Germline V CDR1 and CDR2: DFQATT, SNEGSKA (reference sequence). The CDR3 totals 13 residues. The CDR3 spells CSASAGSSYEQYF. As DNA, the CDR3 is TGCAGTGCTAGCGCGGGGAGCTCCTACGAGCAGTACTTC.

The sample holds many counts of this clonotype. The chain employs TRBV24-1 and TRBJ2-2, with TRBD1 identical over 9 bases. The V gene end was trimmed by 10 bases and the J gene end by 5 bases; junction bases not matched to a gene: 4. Germline V gene sequence: CDR1 KGHDR, CDR2 SFDVKD. This CDR3 contains 13 residues. CDR3 region: CATGTGRTGELFF. The CDR3 DNA reads as TGTGCCACTGGGACAGGGCGGACCGGGGAGCTGTTTTTT.